These T cell receptor beta chains were read from a single sample in a study of blood T cell repertoires in COVID-19. Sequencing was performed with immunoSEQ multiplex PCR; in TCRdb, only in-frame clones are kept and a portion is missing. The table lists some 170,000 clones, 87% of them singletons, with around 4% in the top ten. The material sequenced was peripheral blood. These receptors all come from a woman aged 60-70 years who had recovered from COVID-19. Both conserved end residues are trimmed from each CDR3. Some rows have no size entry. The others give once, few or many, or a class for an expanded clone.

v_call: TRBV25-1; clone_size: NA; j_call: TRBJ2-1; cdr3_aa: ASTRGQGWNEQF
v_call: TRBV5-1; clone_size: NA; j_call: TRBJ2-1; cdr3_aa: ASSIGWTGSDEQF
v_call: TRBV10-2; clone_size: once; j_call: TRBJ2-1; cdr3_aa: ASSLGGLAGGFYNEQF
v_call: TRBV9; clone_size: NA; j_call: TRBJ2-6; cdr3_aa: ASSPSSGANVLT
v_call: TRBV5-6; clone_size: NA; j_call: TRBJ1-6; cdr3_aa: ASSQGRTASPLH
v_call: TRBV24-1; clone_size: NA; j_call: TRBJ2-2; cdr3_aa: ATSAVPRTTGELF
v_call: TRBV7-8; clone_size: NA; j_call: TRBJ2-1; cdr3_aa: ASSSSRVGAGGRFNEQF
v_call: TRBV6-5; clone_size: NA; j_call: TRBJ2-3; cdr3_aa: ASRLAGTDTQY
v_call: TRBV27; clone_size: NA; j_call: TRBJ2-3; cdr3_aa: ASSQTSGGPPDTQY
v_call: TRBV10-3; clone_size: NA; j_call: TRBJ2-5; cdr3_aa: AISGPSGQETQY
v_call: TRBV4-1; clone_size: NA; j_call: TRBJ2-1; cdr3_aa: ASSQDGLAGSYNEQF
v_call: TRBV7-9; clone_size: NA; j_call: TRBJ2-2; cdr3_aa: ASSLYRGRTGELF
v_call: TRBV19; clone_size: NA; j_call: TRBJ2-5; cdr3_aa: ASSSGHLETQY
v_call: TRBV5-1; clone_size: once; j_call: TRBJ1-3; cdr3_aa: ASSTAPSGTFSGNTIY
v_call: TRBV19; clone_size: NA; j_call: TRBJ1-2; cdr3_aa: ASSPFTQGALGYT
v_call: TRBV28; clone_size: NA; j_call: TRBJ1-5; cdr3_aa: ASSGSGGYYQPQH
v_call: TRBV15; clone_size: once; j_call: TRBJ2-7; cdr3_aa: ATSSRGEGVEQY
v_call: TRBV5-1; clone_size: NA; j_call: TRBJ2-1; cdr3_aa: ASSWGVTSYNEQF
v_call: TRBV4-3; clone_size: once; j_call: TRBJ2-2; cdr3_aa: ASSQDTVVRGGSRSHTGELF
v_call: TRBV4-1; clone_size: NA; j_call: TRBJ1-1; cdr3_aa: ASSQPTGGGPYEAF
v_call: TRBV4-2; clone_size: NA; j_call: TRBJ1-2; cdr3_aa: ASSLNTRYT
v_call: TRBV5-5; clone_size: NA; j_call: TRBJ2-1; cdr3_aa: ASSPGFRGINEQF
v_call: TRBV18; clone_size: NA; j_call: TRBJ1-6; cdr3_aa: ASSSDRGNNSPLH
v_call: TRBV7-2; clone_size: once; j_call: TRBJ1-5; cdr3_aa: ASSLDRDQPQH
v_call: TRBV6-5; clone_size: NA; j_call: TRBJ2-7; cdr3_aa: ASSGGKSPYEQY
v_call: TRBV4-3; clone_size: NA; j_call: TRBJ1-6; cdr3_aa: ASSQGTGNSPLH
v_call: TRBV11-1; clone_size: NA; j_call: TRBJ1-6; cdr3_aa: ASSPDRGYSPLH
v_call: TRBV6-1; clone_size: NA; j_call: TRBJ1-6; cdr3_aa: ASSEARVSPLH
v_call: TRBV20-1; clone_size: NA; j_call: TRBJ2-3; cdr3_aa: SASDRVAQY
v_call: TRBV27; clone_size: NA; j_call: TRBJ1-1; cdr3_aa: ASSLRGFADTEAF
v_call: TRBV6-6; clone_size: NA; j_call: TRBJ2-3; cdr3_aa: ASSPSVAGGTDTQY
v_call: TRBV3-1/TRBV3-2; clone_size: NA; j_call: TRBJ1-2; cdr3_aa: ASSQHRDRNYGYT